Only a few counts were recorded for the clone carrying this T cell receptor (beta chain). The data were taken from a study of blood T cell repertoires in COVID-19. Assay: immunoSEQ multiplex PCR; the TCRdb copy retains only in-frame clones and omits some. The table includes some 130,000 clones, more than 75% detected once. V was shortened by 11 bases and J by 1 base, with 11 bases between the two germline ends. There are 13 residues in the CDR3. Germline V gives CDR1 MNHEY, CDR2 SVGAGI. This clonotype was obtained from a woman in her seventies with COVID-19, enrolled during active disease. The specimen sequenced was peripheral blood. The chain links TRBV6-5 to TRBJ2-2; D gene uncertain. This CDR3 is CALQNVNTGELFF. Written as DNA, the CDR3 is TGTGCCCTACAGAACGTGAACACCGGGGAGCTGTTTTTT.